The 11 T cell receptor beta chains given below trace back to one sample, sequenced in a study of cytomegalovirus exposure and HLA in healthy donors. The PCR used 60 Vbeta and 13 Jbeta primers. Using immunoSEQ multiplex PCR, the repertoire was profiled, and TCRdb retains in-frame clones only, with some absent. The sample holds some 150,000 clones, roughly 76% seen once. Sequenced sample: PBMCs. The origin of the receptors is a woman aged 25-40 years in good health and CMV-seronegative.

This chain uses TRBV2 with TRBJ1-5; D is undetermined. V lost 8 bases and J 5 bases, leaving 16 bases between the germline ends. Germline V gene sequence: CDR1 SNHLY, CDR2 FYNNEI. CDR3 size: 14 residues. CDR3 in DNA: TGTGCCAGCGAGGGTGGACGGTCCGATCAGCCCCAGCATTTT. This encodes CASEGGRSDQPQHF.

This clone was observed a handful of times. The genes are TRBV5-1 and TRBJ1-1; D call uncertain. The CDR3 consists of 14 residues. Germline-derived CDR1 and CDR2 are SGHRS and YFSETQ. The germline V and J ends were trimmed by 1 base and 6 bases, with 13 bases remaining between them. The CDR3 sequence: CASSLRGSDAEAFF. CDR3 DNA: TGCGCCAGCAGCTTGCGCGGGTCGGACGCTGAAGCTTTCTTT.

This chain links TRBV5-1 with TRBJ2-3, with 8 bases identical to TRBD1. CDR1 is SGHRS and CDR2 is YFSETQ in the germline V gene. J was trimmed by 7 bases and V by 4 bases; bases with no gene match: 8. The CDR3 has 14 amino acids. DNA for the CDR3: TGCGCCAGCAGCGAAGCAGGGGGCGGAAATACGCAGTATTTT. Residues: CASSEAGGGNTQYF.

Concerning this clone: At the DNA level, this CDR3 is encoded by other sequences in the same sample as well. V is TRBV11-2 and J is TRBJ2-7; 9 nucleotides match TRBD1. Per the germline V gene, CDR1 is SGHAT and CDR2 is FQNNGV. This CDR3 has 14 amino acids. After removal of 5 bases from V and 4 bases from J, the junction contained 6 bases not matched to a gene. CDR3 DNA sequence: TGTGCCAGCAGCCTAGGGACAGGGCTTTACGAGCAGTACTTC. Its translation: CASSLGTGLYEQYF.

The rearrangement links TRBV6-1 to TRBJ2-1, with D unclear. V gave up 6 bases and J gave up 6 bases, with 9 bases separating them. The CDR3 runs to 12 residues. Germline-derived CDR1 and CDR2 are MNHNS and SASEGT. The CDR3 coding sequence is TGTGCCAGCAGGAGAGGTCCCAATGAGCAGTTCTTC. It yields the protein CASRRGPNEQFF.

V usage is TRBV10-2 and J usage is TRBJ1-2; D is unclear. V lost 0 bases to trimming and J lost 5 bases, with 22 bases between them. This CDR3 has 18 amino acids. Per germline, CDR1 WSHSY and CDR2 SAAADI. The CDR3 DNA follows: TGCGCCAGCAGTGAGTCACTGTCGCGGGCTGAGAGTTGGTATGGCTACACCTTC. Its protein is CASSESLSRAESWYGYTF.

This clone was found a few times. The genes are TRBV7-9 and TRBJ1-2; D might be TRBD1 (6 bases). This CDR3 has 12 amino acids. CDR1 is SEHNR, CDR2 FQNEAQ, per germline (reference sequence). Trimming took 3 bases from V and 8 from J, leaving 10 bases between them. The CDR3 spells CASSFGTNGYTF. DNA of the CDR3: TGTGCCAGCAGCTTCGGGACAAACGGCTACACCTTC.

The chain is built from TRBV5-1 and TRBJ2-5; D is undetermined. V lost 0 bases and J lost 4, with 7 bases in between. This CDR3 has 13 amino acids. The germline V gene has CDR1 SGHRS and CDR2 YFSETQ. The CDR3 nucleotides read TGCGCCAGCAGCTTGGCCGGGTCAGAGACCCAGTACTTC. Its translation is CASSLAGSETQYF.

V and J are TRBV4-1 and TRBJ2-2; 8 nucleotides agree with TRBD2. Trimming removed 3 bases from V and 4 bases from J; junction bases left unmatched: 7. The CDR3 is made up of 16 amino acids. CDR1 is MGHRA, CDR2 YSYEKL, per germline. CDR3 nucleotides: TGCGCCAGCAGCCATCCGGGGGGGCGTAGCACCGGGGAGCTGTTTTTT. Residues: CASSHPGGRSTGELFF.

This sequence joins TRBV28 and TRBJ1-1; D ambiguous. Trimming stripped 0 bases from V and 5 bases from J, with 16 bases between. This CDR3 spans 16 amino acids. CDR1 and CDR2 (germline): MDHEN, SYDVKM. The CDR3 DNA reads as TGTGCCAGCAGTTTATGGGTAACGGAGGGCGAGACTGAAGCTTTCTTT. This sequence encodes CASSLWVTEGETEAFF.

This clone has a handful of counts. The CDR3 DNA reads as TGCGCCAGCAGCTTGAGCGGGGCCTCCCTCACTGAAGCTTTCTTT. This codes for CASSLSGASLTEAFF. The chain couples TRBV5-1 to TRBJ1-1, with D possibly being TRBD1 (5 bases). Germline V gives CDR1 SGHRS, CDR2 YFSETQ. The length of the CDR3 is 15 residues. With 1 base removed from V and 4 bases from J, the gap between germline ends came to 14 bases.